Listed below are T cell receptor beta chains from one sample, sequenced in a study of T cell changes during pregnancy in multiple sclerosis. Assay: immunoSEQ multiplex PCR; the TCRdb copy retains only in-frame clones and omits some. The sample has around 60,000 clones; around 93% are singletons. The sample in question was peripheral blood, obtained after pregnancy. The source of these receptors is a female donor with multiple sclerosis, enrolled in a pregnancy study. The CDR3 runs from the conserved cysteine through the conserved F or W. D genes are given only for firm matches. The size field is filled for only some rows; it gives once, few, many or a size class.

d_call	v_call	j_call	clone_size	cdr3_aa	cdr3_nt
TRBD2	TRBV27	TRBJ2-1	once	CASSPSIGLATVNEQFF	TGTGCCAGCAGCCCAAGTATTGGACTAGCGACCGTCAATGAGCAGTTCTTC
TRBD1	TRBV7-2	TRBJ1-3	NA	CASSLHGTDSGNTIYF	TGTGCCAGCAGCCTCCACGGGACAGACTCTGGAAACACCATATATTTT
NA	TRBV27	TRBJ1-1	NA	CASSSIQLNTEAFF	TGTGCCAGCAGTTCGATACAGTTGAACACTGAAGCTTTCTTT
TRBD1	TRBV6-6	TRBJ1-3	NA	CASSTDRVMSGNTIYF	TGTGCCAGCAGCACCGACAGGGTGATGTCTGGAAACACCATATATTTT
NA	TRBV19	TRBJ2-3	NA	CASRIGDFGTDTQYF	TGTGCCAGTAGGATCGGGGACTTTGGCACAGATACGCAGTATTTT
NA	TRBV6-1	TRBJ2-7	NA	CASSADSWLAVGPYEQYF	TGTGCCAGCAGTGCGGACAGCTGGCTGGCGGTTGGACCCTACGAGCAGTACTTC
TRBD2	TRBV5-1	TRBJ2-1	NA	CASSLISGRAYNEQFF	TGCGCCAGCAGCTTGATAAGCGGGAGAGCCTACAATGAGCAGTTCTTC
NA	TRBV19	TRBJ2-5	NA	CASSMSGPPFVETQYF	TGTGCCAGTAGTATGAGCGGCCCCCCTTTCGTTGAGACCCAGTACTTC
NA	TRBV29-1	TRBJ1-2	NA	CSVSGRNYGYTF	TGCAGCGTTTCTGGCAGAAACTATGGCTACACCTTC
TRBD1	TRBV19	TRBJ1-1	NA	CASSLLPPGQGLAEAFF	TGTGCCAGTAGCCTACTTCCTCCGGGACAGGGTCTCGCTGAAGCTTTCTTT
TRBD2	TRBV2	TRBJ2-1	NA	CASSETLAGGNEQFF	TGTGCCAGCAGTGAAACCCTAGCGGGAGGCAATGAGCAGTTCTTC
TRBD2	TRBV10-3	TRBJ2-7	NA	CAISEGHLRTSGGSSYEQYF	TGTGCCATCAGTGAGGGGCATTTACGGACTAGCGGGGGAAGCTCCTACGAGCAGTACTTC
NA	TRBV28	TRBJ2-7	NA	CASSSPTGNKYF	TGTGCCAGCAGTTCACCAACCGGGAACAAGTACTTC
TRBD2	TRBV9	TRBJ2-7	few	CASSVGGGSPYEQYF	TGTGCCAGCAGCGTAGGTGGCGGGAGTCCCTACGAGCAGTACTTC
TRBD1	TRBV28	TRBJ2-7	NA	CASSLYDRGWEQYF	TGTGCCAGCAGCCTTTATGACAGGGGATGGGAGCAGTACTTC
TRBD2	TRBV7-2	TRBJ2-3	NA	CASRLGGSDTQYF	TGTGCCAGCAGGTTGGGAGGGTCAGATACGCAGTATTTT
TRBD1	TRBV10-3	TRBJ2-3	NA	CAISESGTGPVIRTQYF	TGTGCCATCAGTGAGAGCGGGACAGGGCCGGTGATACGTACGCAGTATTTT
NA	TRBV6-5	TRBJ2-1	NA	CASRSDGRSYNEQFF	TGTGCCAGCAGATCCGATGGTCGGTCCTACAATGAGCAGTTCTTC
NA	TRBV5-4	TRBJ1-3	NA	CASSLIGGNSGNTIYF	TGTGCCAGCAGCTTGATAGGGGGAAACTCTGGAAACACCATATATTTT
TRBD1	TRBV7-6	TRBJ1-4	few	CASSLEQGGRTNEKLFF	TGTGCCAGCAGCTTGGAACAGGGGGGACGTACTAATGAAAAACTGTTTTTT
TRBD1	TRBV5-8	TRBJ2-1	NA	CASGVGTGPYNEQFF	TGTGCCAGCGGTGTGGGGACAGGGCCCTACAATGAGCAGTTCTTC
NA	TRBV4-2	TRBJ2-1	NA	CASSQDAQEAYNEQFF	TGTGCCAGCAGCCAAGATGCCCAGGAGGCCTACAATGAGCAGTTCTTC
NA	TRBV11-2	TRBJ2-7	NA	CASAAGSGTLSYEQYF	TGTGCCAGCGCAGCTGGGTCCGGGACTCTCTCCTACGAGCAGTACTTC
NA	TRBV11-1	TRBJ1-1	NA	CASSKNRNTEAFF	TGTGCCAGCAGTAAAAACAGGAACACTGAAGCTTTCTTT
TRBD2	TRBV7-9	TRBJ2-1	NA	CASSLGLADYNEQFF	TGTGCCAGCAGCTTAGGGCTAGCGGACTACAATGAGCAGTTCTTC
TRBD2	TRBV19	TRBJ2-3	NA	CASSGRGTDTQYF	TGTGCCAGTAGCGGGAGGGGCACAGATACGCAGTATTTT
TRBD2	TRBV5-1	TRBJ2-4	NA	CASSLPGGNIQYF	TGCGCCAGCAGCTTGCCGGGGGGAAACATTCAGTACTTC
TRBD2	TRBV7-2	TRBJ2-7	once	CASSLNRLAGTGEQYF	TGTGCCAGCAGCTTAAATCGGCTAGCGGGAACGGGGGAGCAGTACTTC
NA	TRBV19	TRBJ2-5	NA	CASSFLAQETQYF	TGTGCCAGTAGTTTTTTAGCGCAAGAGACCCAGTACTTC
NA	TRBV9	TRBJ1-5	NA	CASSDGDSNQPQHF	TGTGCCAGCAGCGACGGAGATAGCAATCAGCCCCAGCATTTT
NA	TRBV7-8	TRBJ2-3	NA	CASSSEGSDTQYF	TGTGCCAGCAGCTCGGAGGGTTCAGATACGCAGTATTTT
NA	TRBV18	TRBJ2-3	once	CASSYETGTDTQYF	TGTGCCAGCTCATACGAGACGGGAACAGATACGCAGTATTTT
NA	TRBV30	TRBJ2-2	NA	CAWSPTTESGELFF	TGTGCCTGGAGTCCTACCACCGAGAGCGGGGAGCTGTTTTTT
NA	TRBV20-1	TRBJ1-1	NA	CSARLVAGAFF	TGCAGTGCTAGATTGGTGGCGGGTGCTTTCTTT
NA	TRBV6-5	TRBJ2-4	NA	CASSNDRPGPEYF	TGTGCCAGCAGTAATGACAGGCCTGGACCCGAGTACTTC
NA	TRBV7-2	TRBJ2-1	NA	CASSLSGYNEQFF	TGTGCCAGCAGCTTATCAGGGTACAATGAGCAGTTCTTC
TRBD1	TRBV7-9	TRBJ2-1	NA	CASSLRAAGGIYNEQFF	TGTGCCAGCAGCTTGAGGGCGGCAGGGGGTATCTACAATGAGCAGTTCTTC
TRBD2	TRBV28	TRBJ2-5	NA	CASSHLAGELKTQYF	TGTGCCAGCAGTCATCTAGCGGGGGAGTTGAAGACCCAGTACTTC
TRBD1	TRBV7-9	TRBJ2-7	NA	CASSLGIGQGAPGEQYF	TGTGCCAGCAGCTTAGGGATCGGGCAGGGGGCCCCTGGCGAGCAGTACTTC
TRBD2	TRBV19	TRBJ2-3	NA	CASSAGGYTDTQYF	TGTGCCAGTTCAGCGGGAGGGTACACAGATACGCAGTATTTT
NA	TRBV9	TRBJ2-1	NA	CASSVAASRYNEQFF	TGTGCCAGCAGCGTAGCAGCTAGCAGATACAATGAGCAGTTCTTC
TRBD2	TRBV18	TRBJ2-7	NA	CASSPGRGGGYEQYF	TGTGCCAGCTCACCAGGCCGCGGGGGGGGTTACGAGCAGTACTTC